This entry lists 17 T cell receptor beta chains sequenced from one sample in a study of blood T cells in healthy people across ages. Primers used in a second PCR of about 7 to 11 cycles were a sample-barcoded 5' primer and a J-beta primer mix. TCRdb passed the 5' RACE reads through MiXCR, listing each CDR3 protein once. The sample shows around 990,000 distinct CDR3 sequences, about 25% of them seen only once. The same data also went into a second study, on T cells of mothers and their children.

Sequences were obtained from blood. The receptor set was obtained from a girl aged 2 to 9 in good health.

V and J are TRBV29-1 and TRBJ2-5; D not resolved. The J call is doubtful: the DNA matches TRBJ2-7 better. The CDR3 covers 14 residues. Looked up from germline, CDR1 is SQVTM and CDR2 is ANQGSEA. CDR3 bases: TGCAGCGTTATAGACGACGAAGGTACCTACGAGCAGTACTTC. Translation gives CSVIDDEGTYEQYF.

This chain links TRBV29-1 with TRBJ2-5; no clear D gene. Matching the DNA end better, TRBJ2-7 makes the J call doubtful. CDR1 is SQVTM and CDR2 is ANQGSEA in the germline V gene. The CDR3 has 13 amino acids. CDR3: CSVGSGFSYEQYF. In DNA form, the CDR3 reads TGCAGCGTTGGGTCCGGATTTAGTTACGAGCAGTACTTC.

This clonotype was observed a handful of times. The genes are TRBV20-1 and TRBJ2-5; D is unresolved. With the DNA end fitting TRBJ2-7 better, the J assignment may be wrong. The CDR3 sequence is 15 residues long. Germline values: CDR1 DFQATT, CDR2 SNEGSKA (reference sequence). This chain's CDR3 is CSAIPLGNPGYEQYF. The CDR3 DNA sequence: TGCAGTGCTATTCCTTTGGGCAATCCAGGCTACGAGCAGTACTTC.

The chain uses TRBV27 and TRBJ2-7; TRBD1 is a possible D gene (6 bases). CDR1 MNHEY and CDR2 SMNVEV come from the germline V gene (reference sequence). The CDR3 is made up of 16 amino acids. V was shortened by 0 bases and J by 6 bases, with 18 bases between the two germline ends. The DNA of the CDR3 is TGTGCCAGCAGTTTATCCCCTAGACAGGACGTGGGCGAGCAGTACTTC. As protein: CASSLSPRQDVGEQYF.

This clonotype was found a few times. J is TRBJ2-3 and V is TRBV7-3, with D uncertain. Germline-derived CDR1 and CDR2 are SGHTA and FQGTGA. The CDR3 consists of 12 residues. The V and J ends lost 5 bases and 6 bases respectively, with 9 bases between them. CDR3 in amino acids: CASSPGWDTQYF. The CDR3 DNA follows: TGTGCCAGCAGCCCTGGGTGGGATACGCAGTATTTT.

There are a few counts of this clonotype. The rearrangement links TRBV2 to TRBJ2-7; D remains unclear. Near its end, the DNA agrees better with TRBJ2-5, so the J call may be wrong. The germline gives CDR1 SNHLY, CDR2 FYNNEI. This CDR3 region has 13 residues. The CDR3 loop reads CASSEVARETQYF. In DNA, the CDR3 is TGTGCCAGCAGTGAAGTTGCGCGAGAGACCCAGTACTTC.

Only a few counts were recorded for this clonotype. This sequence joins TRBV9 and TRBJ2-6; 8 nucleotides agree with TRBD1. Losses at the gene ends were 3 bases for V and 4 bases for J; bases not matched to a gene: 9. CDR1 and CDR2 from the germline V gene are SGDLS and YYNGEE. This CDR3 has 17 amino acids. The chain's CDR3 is CASSANGQGAGANVLTF. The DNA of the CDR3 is TGTGCCAGCAGCGCGAATGGACAGGGTGCCGGGGCCAACGTCCTGACTTTC.

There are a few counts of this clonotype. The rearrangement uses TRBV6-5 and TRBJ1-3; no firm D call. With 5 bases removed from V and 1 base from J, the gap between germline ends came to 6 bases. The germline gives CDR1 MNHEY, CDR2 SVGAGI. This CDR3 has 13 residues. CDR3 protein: CASSVRSGNTIYF. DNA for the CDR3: TGTGCCAGCAGTGTCCGTTCTGGAAACACCATATATTTT.

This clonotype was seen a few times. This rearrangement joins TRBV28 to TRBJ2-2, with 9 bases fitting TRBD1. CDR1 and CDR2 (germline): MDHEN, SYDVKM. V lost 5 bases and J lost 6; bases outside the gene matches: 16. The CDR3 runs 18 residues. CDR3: CASSVGTGTFVGPGELFF. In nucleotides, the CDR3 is TGTGCCAGCAGTGTCGGGACAGGGACGTTCGTTGGGCCCGGGGAGCTGTTTTTT.

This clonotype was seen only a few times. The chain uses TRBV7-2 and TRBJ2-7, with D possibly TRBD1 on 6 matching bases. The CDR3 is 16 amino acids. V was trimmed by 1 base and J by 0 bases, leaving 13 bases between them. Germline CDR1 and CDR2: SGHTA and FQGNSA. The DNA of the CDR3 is TGTGCCAGCAGCTTAGTAGGAGGACAGAGCTCCTACGAGCAGTACTTC. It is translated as CASSLVGGQSSYEQYF. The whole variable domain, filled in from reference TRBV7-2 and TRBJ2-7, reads GAGVSQSPSNKVTEKGKDVELRCDPISGHTALYWYRQSLGQGLEFLIYFQGNSAPDKSGLPSDRFSAERTGGSVSTLTIQRTQQEDSAVYLCASSLVGGQSSYEQYFGPGTRLTVT.

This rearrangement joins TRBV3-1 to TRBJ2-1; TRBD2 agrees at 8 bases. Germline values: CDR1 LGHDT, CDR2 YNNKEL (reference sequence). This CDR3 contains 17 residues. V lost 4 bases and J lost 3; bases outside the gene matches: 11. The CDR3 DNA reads TGTGCCAGCAGCCCCCTAACGAGACTAGCGCTCTACAATGAGCAGTTCTTC. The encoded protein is CASSPLTRLALYNEQFF.

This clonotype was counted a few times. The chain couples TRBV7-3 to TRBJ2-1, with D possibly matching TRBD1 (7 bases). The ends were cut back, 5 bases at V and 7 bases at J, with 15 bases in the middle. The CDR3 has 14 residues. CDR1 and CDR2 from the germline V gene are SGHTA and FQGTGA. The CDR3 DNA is TGTGCCAGCAGCCAGGAGGGGGCTTGGAATGAGCAGTTCTTC. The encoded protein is CASSQEGAWNEQFF. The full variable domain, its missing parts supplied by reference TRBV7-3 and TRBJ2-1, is GAGVSQTPSNKVTEKGKYVELRCDPISGHTALYWYRQSLGQGPEFLIYFQGTGAADDSGLPNDRFFAVRPEGSVSTLKIQRTERGDSAVYLCASSQEGAWNEQFFGPGTRLTVL.

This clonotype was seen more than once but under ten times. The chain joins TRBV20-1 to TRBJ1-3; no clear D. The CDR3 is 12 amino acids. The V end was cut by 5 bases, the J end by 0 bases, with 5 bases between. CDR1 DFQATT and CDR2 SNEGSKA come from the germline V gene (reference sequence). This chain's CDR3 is CSARLSGNTIYF. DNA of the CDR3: TGCAGTGCTCGTCTCTCTGGAAACACCATATATTTT.

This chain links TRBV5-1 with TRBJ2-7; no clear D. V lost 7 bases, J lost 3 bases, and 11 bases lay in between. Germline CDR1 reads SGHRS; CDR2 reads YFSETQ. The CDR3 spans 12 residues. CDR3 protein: CASGITNYEQYF. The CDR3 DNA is TGCGCCAGCGGGATTACGAACTACGAGCAGTACTTC. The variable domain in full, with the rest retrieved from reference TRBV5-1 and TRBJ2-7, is KAGVTQTPRYLIKTRGQQVTLSCSPISGHRSVSWYQQTPGQGLQFLFEYFSETQRNKGNFPGRFSGRQFSNSRSEMNVSTLELGDSALYLCASGITNYEQYFGPGTRLTVT.

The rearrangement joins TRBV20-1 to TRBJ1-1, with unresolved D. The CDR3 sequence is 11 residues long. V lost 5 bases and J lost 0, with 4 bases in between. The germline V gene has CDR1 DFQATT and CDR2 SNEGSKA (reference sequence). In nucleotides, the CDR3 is TGCAGTGCTGCCATGAACACTGAAGCTTTCTTT. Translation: CSAAMNTEAFF.

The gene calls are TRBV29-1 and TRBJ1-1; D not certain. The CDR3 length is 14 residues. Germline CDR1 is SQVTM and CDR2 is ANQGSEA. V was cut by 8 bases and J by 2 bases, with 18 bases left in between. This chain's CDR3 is CSPTRPERNTEAFF. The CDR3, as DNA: TGCAGCCCTACGCGTCCGGAGAGAAACACTGAAGCTTTCTTT.

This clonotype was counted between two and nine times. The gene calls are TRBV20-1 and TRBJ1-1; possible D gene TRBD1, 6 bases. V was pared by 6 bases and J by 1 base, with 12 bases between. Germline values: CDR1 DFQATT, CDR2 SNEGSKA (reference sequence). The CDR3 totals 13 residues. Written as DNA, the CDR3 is TGCAGTGCCCCGGGACACGGGAACACTGAAGCTTTCTTT. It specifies CSAPGHGNTEAFF.